Listed below are T cell receptor beta chains from one sample, sequenced in a study of cytomegalovirus exposure and HLA in healthy donors. Profiling relied on immunoSEQ multiplex PCR, and the TCRdb table lists in-frame clones only, not all of them. This sample has about 190,000 clones; approximately 88% occur once, and the top ten carry 1.2%. The material sequenced was PBMCs. The receptors here all came from a boy between 2 and 15 years old in good health and CMV-seronegative. Both conserved end residues are part of each CDR3. D genes are given only for firm matches. The size of a clone is reported for some rows only, either as once, few or many, or as a class for expanded clones.

j_call d_call clone_size v_call cdr3_aa cdr3_nt
TRBJ1-5 TRBD1 - TRBV7-8 CASRSGQGNQPQHF TGTGCCAGCAGGTCGGGACAGGGGAATCAGCCCCAGCATTTT
TRBJ2-5 TRBD1 - TRBV6-1 CASGETGQETQYF TGTGCCAGCGGTGAGACAGGGCAAGAGACCCAGTACTTC
TRBJ2-7 TRBD1 - TRBV2 CASSGGTGGLRAYEQYF TGTGCCAGCAGTGGGGGGACAGGGGGATTGAGGGCCTACGAGCAGTACTTC
TRBJ2-1 - - TRBV6-1 CASSESLYPYNEQFF TGTGCCAGCAGTGAAAGTCTATATCCCTACAATGAGCAGTTCTTC
TRBJ2-5 TRBD2 - TRBV10-3 CAISESRLADPRAQYF TGTGCCATCAGTGAGTCCAGGCTAGCGGATCCAAGGGCCCAGTACTTC
TRBJ1-1 - - TRBV2 CASSARVGNTEAFF TGTGCCAGCAGTGCCAGGGTAGGGAACACTGAAGCTTTCTTT
TRBJ1-6 - - TRBV19 CASTETAYNSPLHF TGTGCCAGTACCGAGACAGCGTATAATTCACCCCTCCACTTT
TRBJ2-2 TRBD1 - TRBV7-2 CASSSSTGITGELFF TGTGCCAGCAGCTCCTCGACAGGGATAACCGGGGAGCTGTTTTTT
TRBJ2-5 TRBD2 - TRBV5-1 CASSSREGGETQYF TGCGCCAGCAGCTCCCGGGAGGGGGGGGAGACCCAGTACTTC
TRBJ1-1 - - TRBV27 CASSSSRGWRDTEAFF TGTGCCAGCAGCTCTTCGAGGGGCTGGAGGGACACTGAAGCTTTCTTT
TRBJ2-3 TRBD2 - TRBV7-8 CASSMTSGRPDTQYF TGTGCCAGCAGCATGACTAGCGGGAGACCAGATACGCAGTATTTT
TRBJ1-1 TRBD1 - TRBV19 CASSVDRVTTEAFF TGTGCCAGTAGCGTGGACAGGGTGACCACTGAAGCTTTCTTT
TRBJ2-2 TRBD1 - TRBV7-6 CASSLGSTGASNTGELFF TGTGCCAGCAGCTTAGGATCAACAGGGGCCTCGAACACCGGGGAGCTGTTTTTT
TRBJ2-1 - - TRBV30 CAWSRTVKLSGQFF TGTGCCTGGAGTCGCACCGTTAAGTTATCGGGGCAGTTCTTC
TRBJ2-5 TRBD2 - TRBV4-1 CASSQELAGAAETQYF TGCGCCAGCAGCCAAGAACTAGCGGGAGCTGCGGAGACCCAGTACTTC
TRBJ1-2 - few TRBV10-2 CASSDPAGVNGYTF TGCGCCAGCAGTGATCCCGCAGGGGTGAATGGCTACACCTTC
TRBJ2-6 TRBD2 - TRBV29-1 CSVEGLGGTSGANVLTF TGCAGCGTTGAGGGTCTCGGGGGGACGTCTGGGGCCAACGTCCTGACTTTC
TRBJ2-2 TRBD2 medium-sized TRBV29-1 CSVRWRERDTGELFF TGCAGCGTTCGTTGGCGGGAGAGGGACACCGGGGAGCTGTTTTTT
TRBJ2-7 - - TRBV2 CASTLGTTGHEQYF TGTGCCAGCACCCTCGGGACAACCGGTCACGAGCAGTACTTC
TRBJ2-5 TRBD1 few TRBV6-1 CASSVTTGGRETQYF TGTGCCAGCAGTGTCACGACAGGGGGCCGGGAGACCCAGTACTTC
TRBJ2-2 - - TRBV2 CASTWTGELFF TGTGCCAGTACTTGGACCGGGGAGCTGTTTTTT
TRBJ1-1 TRBD1 - TRBV28 CASSRQGGMNTEAFF TGTGCCAGCAGTCGGCAGGGGGGAATGAACACTGAAGCTTTCTTT
TRBJ2-1 TRBD2 - TRBV7-2 CASSFSKTSGRADEQFF TGTGCCAGCAGCTTCTCTAAAACTAGCGGGAGGGCCGATGAGCAGTTCTTC
TRBJ1-5 TRBD1 once TRBV27 CASSLIRGEQPQHF TGTGCCAGCAGTTTAATCAGGGGGGAACAGCCCCAGCATTTT
TRBJ2-1 - - TRBV30 CALLGTQGVGGSYNEQFF TGTGCCCTACTCGGGACCCAGGGAGTGGGGGGCTCCTACAATGAGCAGTTCTTC
TRBJ2-3 - once TRBV9 CASSVAERNTQYF TGTGCCAGCAGCGTAGCCGAGCGAAATACGCAGTATTTT
TRBJ2-6 - - TRBV4-3 CASSQDPTSQANVLTF TGCGCCAGCAGCCAAGATCCCACATCTCAGGCCAACGTCCTGACTTTC
TRBJ2-7 TRBD2 - TRBV2 CASKGLAGEQYF TGTGCCAGCAAAGGACTAGCGGGAGAGCAGTACTTC
TRBJ2-1 TRBD2 - TRBV29-1 CSVSTSGRPNEQFF TGCAGCGTCTCTACTAGCGGGAGACCCAATGAGCAGTTCTTC
TRBJ2-5 - once TRBV9 CASSELTREKRETQYF TGTGCCAGCAGTGAACTGACTAGAGAGAAAAGAGAGACCCAGTACTTC
TRBJ2-3 TRBD1 - TRBV4-2 CASSQDQQGIFTDTQYF TGTGCCAGCAGCCAAGATCAACAGGGGATATTTACAGATACGCAGTATTTT
TRBJ2-1 - - TRBV4-1 CASSQTVVASYNEQFF TGCGCCAGCAGCCAGACCGTGGTAGCATCCTACAATGAGCAGTTCTTC
TRBJ2-1 - once TRBV19 CASSTARDNEQFF TGTGCCAGTAGCACAGCCAGGGACAATGAGCAGTTCTTC
TRBJ1-1 - many TRBV5-1 CASSLNTEAFF TGCGCCAGCAGCCTAAACACTGAAGCTTTCTTT
TRBJ2-5 - few TRBV28 CASSSAGGSKETQYF TGTGCCAGCAGTTCCGCAGGGGGGTCTAAAGAGACCCAGTACTTC
TRBJ2-1 - few TRBV11-2 CASSSRTNEQFF TGTGCCAGCAGCTCCCGGACAAATGAGCAGTTCTTC
TRBJ1-4 - - TRBV4-2 CASSQDPDREKLFF TGTGCCAGCAGCCAAGACCCGGACAGAGAAAAACTGTTTTTT
TRBJ2-7 TRBD2 - TRBV30 CACAAGTSGLYEQYF TGTGCCTGCGCGGCCGGGACTAGCGGACTCTACGAGCAGTACTTC
TRBJ2-3 - once TRBV19 CASSTIAGTDTQYF TGTGCCAGTAGTACAATCGCCGGGACAGATACGCAGTATTTT
TRBJ1-1 - - TRBV5-1 CASSLVQGTNTEAFF TGCGCCAGCAGCTTGGTACAGGGTACGAACACTGAAGCTTTCTTT
TRBJ2-3 - once TRBV5-6 CASSLVGDTQYF TGTGCCAGCAGCTTGGTCGGAGATACGCAGTATTTT
TRBJ2-5 - - TRBV7-3 CASSLTCLWCEDREETQYF TGTGCCAGCAGCTTAACGTGCCTCTGGTGCGAGGACAGAGAAGAGACCCAGTACTTC
TRBJ1-5 TRBD1 once TRBV6-6 CASSRTGERPPQHF TGTGCCAGCAGTAGAACAGGGGAGAGGCCGCCCCAGCATTTT
TRBJ1-6 - - TRBV5-5 CASTPRLRRRLNSPLHF TGTGCCAGCACCCCCCGGCTTAGGAGGAGGCTCAATTCACCCCTCCACTTT
TRBJ2-7 TRBD2 - TRBV11-2 CASSRRGLAGKNEQYF TGTGCCAGCAGCCGCCGGGGACTAGCGGGAAAAAACGAGCAGTACTTC
TRBJ1-1 - - TRBV28 CASIPPNRENTEAFF TGTGCCAGCATTCCCCCCAACAGGGAGAACACTGAAGCTTTCTTT
TRBJ2-1 - - TRBV19 CASSIGGGTYNEQFF TGTGCCAGTAGTATAGGAGGAGGGACCTACAATGAGCAGTTCTTC
TRBJ2-2 TRBD2 - TRBV7-9 CASSFLPAGGSGGLFF TGTGCCAGCAGCTTCCTACCAGCGGGGGGATCCGGGGGGCTGTTTTTT
TRBJ2-1 TRBD2 few TRBV4-3 CASSQDSSGDNEQFF TGCGCCAGCAGCCAAGATAGTAGCGGGGACAATGAGCAGTTCTTC
TRBJ2-3 - - TRBV19 CASSIDLSDTQYF TGTGCCAGTAGTATAGATCTATCAGATACGCAGTATTTT
TRBJ1-2 TRBD1 - TRBV19 CASSTPGQGNYGYTF TGTGCCAGTAGTACTCCTGGACAGGGGAACTATGGCTACACCTTC
TRBJ1-2 - - TRBV27 CASSLKGAYGYTF TGTGCCAGCAGTTTAAAAGGGGCCTATGGCTACACCTTC
TRBJ2-2 TRBD1 - TRBV2 CASTGGGELFF TGTGCCAGCACAGGGGGCGGGGAGCTGTTTTTT
TRBJ2-7 TRBD2 - TRBV27 CASTEREGRGEQYF TGTGCCAGCACCGAGCGGGAGGGCCGAGGAGAGCAGTACTTC
TRBJ1-4 TRBD1 - TRBV5-1 CASSASPGQANEKLFF TGCGCCAGCAGCGCAAGTCCGGGACAGGCTAATGAAAAACTGTTTTTT
TRBJ2-1 - - TRBV4-1 CASSQDSDEQFF TGCGCCAGCAGCCAAGATAGCGATGAGCAGTTCTTC
TRBJ2-1 - - TRBV13 CASSRRGSDEQFF TGTGCCAGCAGTAGGAGAGGGTCCGATGAGCAGTTCTTC
TRBJ2-6 TRBD1 - TRBV5-1 CASSFNRGPGANVLTF TGCGCCAGCAGCTTCAACAGGGGGCCTGGGGCCAACGTCCTGACTTTC